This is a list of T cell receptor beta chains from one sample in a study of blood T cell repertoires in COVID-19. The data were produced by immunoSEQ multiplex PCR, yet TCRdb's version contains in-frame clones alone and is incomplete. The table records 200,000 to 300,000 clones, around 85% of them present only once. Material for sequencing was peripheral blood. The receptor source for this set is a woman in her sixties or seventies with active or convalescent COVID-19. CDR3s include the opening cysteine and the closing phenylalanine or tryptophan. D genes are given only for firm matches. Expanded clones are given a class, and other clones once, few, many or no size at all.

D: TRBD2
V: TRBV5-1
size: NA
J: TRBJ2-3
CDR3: CASSPLGGGGTDTQYF
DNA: TGCGCCAGCAGCCCCCTCGGGGGAGGGGGCACAGATACGCAGTATTTT

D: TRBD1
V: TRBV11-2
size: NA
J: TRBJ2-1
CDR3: CASSWTGGVNEQFF
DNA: TGTGCCAGCAGCTGGACAGGGGGGGTGAATGAGCAGTTCTTC

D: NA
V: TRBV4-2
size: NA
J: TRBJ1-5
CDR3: CASSQGGGYQPQHF
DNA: TGTGCCAGCAGCCAAGGTGGCGGATATCAGCCCCAGCATTTT

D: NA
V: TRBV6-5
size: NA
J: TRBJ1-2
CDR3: CASSFSYYGYTF
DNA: TGTGCCAGCAGTTTTTCCTACTATGGCTACACCTTC

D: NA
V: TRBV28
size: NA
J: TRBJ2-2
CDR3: CASSIRSNTGELFF
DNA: TGTGCCAGCTCGATCAGATCGAACACCGGGGAGCTGTTTTTT

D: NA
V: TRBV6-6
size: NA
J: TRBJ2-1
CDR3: CASSYGGQRYEQFF
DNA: TGTGCCAGCAGTTACGGCGGCCAGAGATATGAGCAGTTCTTC

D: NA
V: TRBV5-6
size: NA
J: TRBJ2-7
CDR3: CASSSRWGVEQYF
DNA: TGTGCCAGCAGCAGCCGGTGGGGGGTCGAGCAGTACTTC

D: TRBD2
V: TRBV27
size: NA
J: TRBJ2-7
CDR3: CASSHSRGRSTSYEQYF
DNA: TGTGCCAGCAGTCATTCTCGCGGGAGGTCAACTTCCTACGAGCAGTACTTC

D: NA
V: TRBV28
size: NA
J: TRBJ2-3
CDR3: CASSLDSSTDTQYF
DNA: TGTGCCAGCAGTTTGGACTCTAGCACAGATACGCAGTATTTT

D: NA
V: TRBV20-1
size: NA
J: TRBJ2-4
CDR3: CSASAAEGQDKNIQYF
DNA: TGCAGTGCTAGTGCTGCAGAGGGACAAGACAAAAACATTCAGTACTTC

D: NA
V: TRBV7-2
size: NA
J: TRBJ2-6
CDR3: CASSLRFRQNSGANVLTF
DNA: TGTGCCAGCAGCTTAAGGTTCAGACAGAATTCTGGGGCCAACGTCCTGACTTTC

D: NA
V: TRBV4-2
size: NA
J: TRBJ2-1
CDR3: CASSQSRGTGEQFF
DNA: TGTGCCAGCAGCCAATCTAGAGGTACTGGGGAGCAGTTCTTC

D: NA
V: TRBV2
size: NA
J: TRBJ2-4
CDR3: CASSSAAALAKNIQYF
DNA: TGTGCCAGCAGTTCCGCCGCGGCTTTAGCCAAAAACATTCAGTACTTC

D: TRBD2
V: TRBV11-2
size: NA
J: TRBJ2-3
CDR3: CASSLGGSGGGTQYF
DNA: TGTGCCAGCAGCTTAGGAGGATCTGGGGGGGGAACGCAGTATTTT

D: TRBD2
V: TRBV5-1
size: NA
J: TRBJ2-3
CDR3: CASSLVSSGGTDTQYF
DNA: TGCGCCAGCAGCTTGGTTTCGTCGGGAGGAACAGATACGCAGTATTTT

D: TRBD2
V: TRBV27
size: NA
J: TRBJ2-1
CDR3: CASRVGRGYNEQFF
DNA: TGTGCCAGCCGGGTAGGGCGGGGGTACAATGAGCAGTTCTTC

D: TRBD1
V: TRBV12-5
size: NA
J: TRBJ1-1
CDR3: CASGTGQGPSGGNTEAFF
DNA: TGTGCTAGTGGTACGGGACAGGGCCCGTCGGGGGGGAACACTGAAGCTTTCTTT

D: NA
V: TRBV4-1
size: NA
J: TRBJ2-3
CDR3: CASSQEVLAQNTDTQYF
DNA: TGCGCCAGCAGCCAAGAGGTCCTAGCGCAAAACACAGATACGCAGTATTTT

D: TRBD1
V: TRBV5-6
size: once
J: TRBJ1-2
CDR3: CASSSLPGQGYGYTF
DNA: TGTGCCAGCAGCTCCTTGCCGGGACAGGGTTATGGCTACACCTTC

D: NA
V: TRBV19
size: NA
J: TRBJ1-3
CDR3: CASSPLDSRSGNTIYF
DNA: TGTGCCAGTAGTCCCTTGGACAGCCGCTCTGGAAACACCATATATTTT

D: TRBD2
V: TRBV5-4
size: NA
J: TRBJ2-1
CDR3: CASSTTSGGRVPREQFF
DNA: TGTGCCAGCAGCACTACTTCGGGCGGGAGGGTCCCCCGGGAGCAGTTCTTC

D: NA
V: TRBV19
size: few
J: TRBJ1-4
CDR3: CASSLSGAYGEKLFF
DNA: TGTGCCAGTAGTTTGTCAGGGGCCTACGGGGAAAAACTGTTTTTT

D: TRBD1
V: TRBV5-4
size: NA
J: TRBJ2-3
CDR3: CASSTLTGADTQYF
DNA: TGTGCCAGCAGCACACTGACAGGGGCAGATACGCAGTATTTT

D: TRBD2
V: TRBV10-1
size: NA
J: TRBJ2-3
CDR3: CASSESLSGITDTQYF
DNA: TGCGCCAGCAGTGAGTCCCTTAGCGGGATCACAGATACGCAGTATTTT

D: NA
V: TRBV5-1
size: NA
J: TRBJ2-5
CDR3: CASSLDSLSGETQYF
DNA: TGCGCCAGCAGCTTGGACAGTCTTTCGGGGGAGACCCAGTACTTC

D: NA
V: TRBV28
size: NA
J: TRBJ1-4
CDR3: CASSFLAGTPNEKLFF
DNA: TGTGCCAGCAGTTTCCTAGCCGGGACACCTAATGAAAAACTGTTTTTT

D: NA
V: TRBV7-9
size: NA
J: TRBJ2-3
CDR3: CASSPIRGTDTQYF
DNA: TGTGCCAGCAGCCCTATCAGGGGTACAGATACGCAGTATTTT

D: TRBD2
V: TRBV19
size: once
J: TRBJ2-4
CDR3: CASSPVAGGPKNIQYF
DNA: TGTGCCAGTAGCCCCGTAGCGGGGGGGCCCAAAAACATTCAGTACTTC

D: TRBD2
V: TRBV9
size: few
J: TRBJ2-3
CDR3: CASSVGSTVGLAGPTQYF
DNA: TGTGCCAGCAGCGTAGGATCAACGGTTGGACTAGCGGGACCTACGCAGTATTTT

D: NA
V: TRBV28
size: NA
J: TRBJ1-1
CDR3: CASSLLTSRNTEAFF
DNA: TGTGCCAGCAGTTTATTGACATCGAGAAACACTGAAGCTTTCTTT

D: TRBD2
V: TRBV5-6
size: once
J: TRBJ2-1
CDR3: CASSLGLADNEQFF
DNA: TGTGCCAGCAGCTTGGGACTAGCGGACAATGAGCAGTTCTTC

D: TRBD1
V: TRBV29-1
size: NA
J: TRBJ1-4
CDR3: CSVRQTGGGEKLFF
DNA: TGCAGCGTTCGCCAAACAGGGGGAGGGGAAAAACTGTTTTTT

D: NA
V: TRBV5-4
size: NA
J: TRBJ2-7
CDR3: CASSSRGRSGRYEQYF
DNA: TGTGCCAGCAGCTCGCGGGGGCGTAGCGGAAGGTACGAGCAGTACTTC

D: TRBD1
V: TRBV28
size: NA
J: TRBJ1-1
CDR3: CASSITGDTEAFF
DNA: TGTGCCAGCAGTATCACAGGGGATACTGAAGCTTTCTTT

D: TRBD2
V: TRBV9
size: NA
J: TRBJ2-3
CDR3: CASSGGGGFTDTQYF
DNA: TGTGCCAGCAGCGGAGGCGGGGGATTCACAGATACGCAGTATTTT

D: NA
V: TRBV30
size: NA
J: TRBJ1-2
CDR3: CAWSVQTAGYGYTF
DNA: TGTGCCTGGAGTGTACAGACGGCTGGTTATGGCTACACCTTC

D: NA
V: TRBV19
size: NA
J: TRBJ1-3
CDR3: CASSRRLEWNASGNTIYF
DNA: TGTGCCAGTAGTAGAAGACTGGAATGGAATGCCTCTGGAAACACCATATATTTT

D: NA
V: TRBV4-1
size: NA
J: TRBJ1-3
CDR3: CASSQRVIGGPSSGNTIYF
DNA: TGCGCCAGCAGCCAACGGGTCATCGGGGGGCCAAGCTCTGGAAACACCATATATTTT

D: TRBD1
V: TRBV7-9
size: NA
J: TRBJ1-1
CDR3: CASSTTGVPGGVAFF
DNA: TGTGCCAGCAGCACCACAGGGGTACCTGGGGGTGTTGCTTTCTTT

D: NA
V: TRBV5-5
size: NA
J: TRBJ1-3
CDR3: CASSFQGSSGNTIYF
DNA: TGTGCCAGCAGCTTCCAGGGAAGCTCTGGAAACACCATATATTTT

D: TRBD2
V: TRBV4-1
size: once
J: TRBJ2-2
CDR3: CASSQAPLAGDGELFF
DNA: TGCGCCAGCAGCCAGGCCCCCCTAGCGGGAGACGGGGAGCTGTTTTTT

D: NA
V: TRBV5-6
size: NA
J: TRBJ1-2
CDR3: CASSLEGGRGYGYTF
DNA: TGTGCCAGCAGCTTGGAGGGGGGGCGCGGCTATGGCTACACCTTC

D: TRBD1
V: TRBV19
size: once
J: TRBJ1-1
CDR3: CASSIVTGDTEAFF
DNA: TGTGCCAGTAGTATAGTAACAGGGGACACTGAAGCTTTCTTT

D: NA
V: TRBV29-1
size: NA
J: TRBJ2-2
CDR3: CSVSAGPTGELFF
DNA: TGCAGCGTGTCGGCGGGACCCACCGGGGAGCTGTTTTTT

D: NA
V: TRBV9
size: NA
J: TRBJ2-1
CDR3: CASSVGGPAYNEQFF
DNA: TGTGCCAGCAGCGTAGGAGGGCCGGCCTACAATGAGCAGTTCTTC

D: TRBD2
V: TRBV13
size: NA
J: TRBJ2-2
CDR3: CASSSPGTSGNTGELFF
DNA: TGTGCCAGCAGCTCCCCCGGGACTAGCGGAAACACCGGGGAGCTGTTTTTT

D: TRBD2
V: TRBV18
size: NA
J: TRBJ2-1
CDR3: CASSPNLAGGFHEQFF
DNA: TGTGCCAGCTCACCGAACTTAGCGGGAGGGTTCCATGAGCAGTTCTTC

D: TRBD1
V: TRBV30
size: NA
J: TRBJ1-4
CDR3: CAWTTTGWNEKLFF
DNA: TGTGCCTGGACAACGACAGGGTGGAATGAAAAACTGTTTTTT

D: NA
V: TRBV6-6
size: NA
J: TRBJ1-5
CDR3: CASTQTGQPQHF
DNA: TGTGCCAGCACCCAGACGGGTCAGCCCCAGCATTTT

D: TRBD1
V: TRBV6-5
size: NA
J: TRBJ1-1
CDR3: CASSDWDRTNTEAFF
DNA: TGTGCCAGCAGCGATTGGGACAGGACAAACACTGAAGCTTTCTTT

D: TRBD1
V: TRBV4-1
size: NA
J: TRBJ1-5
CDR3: CASSRQGEQPQHF
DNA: TGCGCCAGCAGCCGCCAGGGGGAACAGCCCCAGCATTTT

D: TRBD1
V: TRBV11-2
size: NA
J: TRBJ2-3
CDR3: CASSPGQGGTDTQYF
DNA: TGTGCCAGCAGCCCAGGACAGGGTGGCACAGATACGCAGTATTTT

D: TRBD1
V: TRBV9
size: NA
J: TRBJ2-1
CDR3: CASTTGDSSYNEQFF
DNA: TGTGCCAGCACTACAGGGGACAGCTCCTACAATGAGCAGTTCTTC

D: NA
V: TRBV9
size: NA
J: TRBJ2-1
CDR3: CASSVGPDNEQFF
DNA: TGTGCCAGCAGCGTGGGCCCGGACAATGAGCAGTTCTTC

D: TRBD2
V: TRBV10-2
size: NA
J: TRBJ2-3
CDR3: CASSESIAGGYDTQYF
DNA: TGCGCCAGCAGTGAGTCGATAGCGGGGGGGTATGATACGCAGTATTTT

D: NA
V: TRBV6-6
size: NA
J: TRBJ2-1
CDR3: CASRILNSYNEQFF
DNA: TGTGCCAGCAGAATCCTTAATTCCTACAATGAGCAGTTCTTC

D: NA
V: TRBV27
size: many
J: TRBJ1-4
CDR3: CASSLGRGSNEKLFF
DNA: TGTGCCAGCAGTTTAGGTAGGGGTAGCAATGAAAAACTGTTTTTT

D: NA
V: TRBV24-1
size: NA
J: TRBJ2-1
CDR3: CATSDPTGGEGSYNEQFF
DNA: TGTGCCACCAGTGACCCTACGGGGGGCGAGGGCTCCTACAATGAGCAGTTCTTC

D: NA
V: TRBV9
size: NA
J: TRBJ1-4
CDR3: CASSVAGGANEKLFF
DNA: TGTGCCAGCAGCGTAGCAGGTGGTGCTAATGAAAAACTGTTTTTT